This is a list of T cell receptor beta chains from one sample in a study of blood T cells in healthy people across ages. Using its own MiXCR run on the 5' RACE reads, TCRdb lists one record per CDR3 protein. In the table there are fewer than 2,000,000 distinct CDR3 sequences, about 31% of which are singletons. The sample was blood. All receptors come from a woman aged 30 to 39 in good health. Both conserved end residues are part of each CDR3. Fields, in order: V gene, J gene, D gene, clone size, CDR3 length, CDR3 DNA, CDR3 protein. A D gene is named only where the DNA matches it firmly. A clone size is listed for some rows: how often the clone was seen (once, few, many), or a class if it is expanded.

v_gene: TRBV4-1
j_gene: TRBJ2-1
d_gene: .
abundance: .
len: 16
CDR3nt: TGCGCCAGCAGCCAAGACAGACACTTGAGCTCCTACGAGCAGTTCTTC
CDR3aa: CASSQDRHLSSYEQFF

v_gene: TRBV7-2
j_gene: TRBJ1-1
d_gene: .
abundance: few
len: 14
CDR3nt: TGTGCCAGCAGCTTAGTTAAGGGGAGCACTGAAGCTTTCTTT
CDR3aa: CASSLVKGSTEAFF

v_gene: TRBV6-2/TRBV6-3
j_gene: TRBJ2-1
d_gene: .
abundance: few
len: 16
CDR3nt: TGTGCCAGCAGTTACTCGGGCGGTTATACTAACAATGAGCAGTTCTTC
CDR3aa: CASSYSGGYTNNEQFF

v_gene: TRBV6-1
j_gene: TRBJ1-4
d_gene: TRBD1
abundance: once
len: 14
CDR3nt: TGTGCCAGCAGTTCGACAGGGTGGAGTGAAAAACTGTTTTTT
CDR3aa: CASSSTGWSEKLFF

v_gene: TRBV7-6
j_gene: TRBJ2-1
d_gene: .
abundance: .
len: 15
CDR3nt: TGTGCCAGCAGCCTTGACGACAGCCTATACAATGAGCAGTTCTTC
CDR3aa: CASSLDDSLYNEQFF

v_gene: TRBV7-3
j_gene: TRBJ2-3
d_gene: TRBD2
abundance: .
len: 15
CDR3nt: TGTGCCAGCAGCACCGGGAGGCTAGCGTCCGGGGCCCAGTATTTT
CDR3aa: CASSTGRLASGAQYF

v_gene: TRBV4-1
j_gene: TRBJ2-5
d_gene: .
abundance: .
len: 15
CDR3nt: TGCGCCAGCAGCCAAGAGTATCCCTACGGGAATGCCCAGTACTTC
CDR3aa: CASSQEYPYGNAQYF

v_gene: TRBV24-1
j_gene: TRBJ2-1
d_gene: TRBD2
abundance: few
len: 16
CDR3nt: TGTGCCACCAGTGCCCCGACTAGCGGGGACTACAATGAGCAGTTCTTC
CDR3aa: CATSAPTSGDYNEQFF

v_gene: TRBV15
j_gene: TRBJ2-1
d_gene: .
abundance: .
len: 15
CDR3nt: TGTGCCACCAGCACGGACGGACCATCCTACAATGAGCAGTTCTTC
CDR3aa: CATSTDGPSYNEQFF

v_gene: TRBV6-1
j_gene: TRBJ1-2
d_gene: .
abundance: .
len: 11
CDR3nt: TGTGCCAGCAGTGAATTTTCTGACTACACCTTC
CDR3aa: CASSEFSDYTF

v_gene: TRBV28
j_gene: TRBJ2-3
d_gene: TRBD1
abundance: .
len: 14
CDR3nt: TGTGCCAGCAAAACAGGGGGCATCGCAGATACGCAGTATTTT
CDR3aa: CASKTGGIADTQYF

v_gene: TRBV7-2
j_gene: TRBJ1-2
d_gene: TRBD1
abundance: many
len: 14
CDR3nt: TGTGCCAGCAGCTCGGACAGGGTGCCCTATGGCTACACCTTC
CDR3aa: CASSSDRVPYGYTF

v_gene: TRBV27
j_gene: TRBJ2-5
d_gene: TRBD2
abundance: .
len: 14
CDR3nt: TGTGCCAGCAGGGCGGGAGGCTCCTTGGAGACCCAGTACTTC
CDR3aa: CASRAGGSLETQYF

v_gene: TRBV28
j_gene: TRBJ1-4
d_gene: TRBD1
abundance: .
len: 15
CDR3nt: TGTGCCAGCAGTACCGTGGGAGGGGGCAGGGAAAAACTGTTTTTT
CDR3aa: CASSTVGGGREKLFF

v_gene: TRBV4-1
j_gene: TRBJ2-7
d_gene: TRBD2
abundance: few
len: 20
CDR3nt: TGCGCCAGCAGCCAAGATCGAGGCGGGACTAATAACCCAGATTCCTACGAGCAGTACTTC
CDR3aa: CASSQDRGGTNNPDSYEQYF

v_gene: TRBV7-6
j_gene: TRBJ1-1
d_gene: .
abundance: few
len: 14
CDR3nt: TGTGCCAGCAGCTTAGGCCTCACGAACACTGAAGCTTTCTTT
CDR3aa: CASSLGLTNTEAFF

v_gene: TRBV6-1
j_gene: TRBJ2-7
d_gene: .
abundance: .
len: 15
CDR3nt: TGTGCCAGCAGTGAAGCGACGGCAGATTTCTACGAGCAGTACTTC
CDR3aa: CASSEATADFYEQYF

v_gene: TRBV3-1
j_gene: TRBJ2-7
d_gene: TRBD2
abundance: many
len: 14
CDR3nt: TGTGCCAGCAGCCCGGGACTAGCGGGCTACGAGCAGTACTTC
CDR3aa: CASSPGLAGYEQYF

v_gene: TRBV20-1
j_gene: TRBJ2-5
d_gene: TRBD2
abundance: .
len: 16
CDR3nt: TGCAGTGCTAGCCCCACTAGCGGGGGACTCCAAGAGACCCAGTACTTC
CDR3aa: CSASPTSGGLQETQYF

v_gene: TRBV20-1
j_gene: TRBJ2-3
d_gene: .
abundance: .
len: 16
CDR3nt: TGCAGTGCCCCGACATTGGGGGCCTCTCTTCTTGATACGCAGTATTTT
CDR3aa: CSAPTLGASLLDTQYF

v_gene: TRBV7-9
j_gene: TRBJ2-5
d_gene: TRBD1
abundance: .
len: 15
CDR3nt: TGTGCCAGCAGCCCGGGACAGGGGGCGGTGAATGAGCAGTACTTC
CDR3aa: CASSPGQGAVNEQYF

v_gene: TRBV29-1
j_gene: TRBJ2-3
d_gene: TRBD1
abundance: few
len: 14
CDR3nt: TGCAGCGTTCAGACAGGGGGTAGCACAGATACGCAGTATTTT
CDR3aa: CSVQTGGSTDTQYF

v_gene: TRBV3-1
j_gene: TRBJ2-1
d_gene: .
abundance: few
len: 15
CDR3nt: TGTGCCAGCAGCCGAGGAGCGAGCTCCTACAATGGGCAGTTCTTC
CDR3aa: CASSRGASSYNGQFF

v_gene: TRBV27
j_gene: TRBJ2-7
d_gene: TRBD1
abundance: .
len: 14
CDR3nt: TGTGCCAGCAGTTTAGGCAGGGGGCGGCACGAGCAGTACTTC
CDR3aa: CASSLGRGRHEQYF

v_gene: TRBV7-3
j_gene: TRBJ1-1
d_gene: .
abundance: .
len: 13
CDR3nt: TGTGCCAGCAGCTTAATGGTAGGCAGTGAAGCTTTCTTT
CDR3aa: CASSLMVGSEAFF

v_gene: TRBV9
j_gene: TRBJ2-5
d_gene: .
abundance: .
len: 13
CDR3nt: TGTGCCAGCAGCGGGAACATGGGAAAGACCCAGTACTTC
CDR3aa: CASSGNMGKTQYF

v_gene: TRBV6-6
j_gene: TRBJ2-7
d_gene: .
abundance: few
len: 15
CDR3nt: TGTGCCAGCAGTTACTCGCCAGGGGGACTGTACGAGCAGTACTTC
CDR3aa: CASSYSPGGLYEQYF

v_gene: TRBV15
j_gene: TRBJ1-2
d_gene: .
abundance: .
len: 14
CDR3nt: TGTGCCACCAGCACAACCTCCGGGCGGTATGGCTACACCTTC
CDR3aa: CATSTTSGRYGYTF

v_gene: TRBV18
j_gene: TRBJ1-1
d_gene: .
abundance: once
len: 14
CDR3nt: TGTGCCAGCTCACCCGGTGAGGTTGGCACTGAAGCTTTCTTT
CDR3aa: CASSPGEVGTEAFF

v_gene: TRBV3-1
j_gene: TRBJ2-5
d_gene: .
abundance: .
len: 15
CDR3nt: TGTGCCAGCAGCCAAGACGGCAGCGCCCGGCCGACCCAGTACTTC
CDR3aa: CASSQDGSARPTQYF

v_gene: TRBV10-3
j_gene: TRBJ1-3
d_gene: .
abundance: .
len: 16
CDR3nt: TGTGCCATCAGTGAGTTTGGCGTAAAATCTGGAAACACCATATATTTT
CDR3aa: CAISEFGVKSGNTIYF

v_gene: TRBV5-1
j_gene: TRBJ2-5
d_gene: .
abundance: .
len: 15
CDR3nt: TGCGCCAGCAGCTTGGTCGGGCCGAGCCAAGAGACCCAGTACTTC
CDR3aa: CASSLVGPSQETQYF

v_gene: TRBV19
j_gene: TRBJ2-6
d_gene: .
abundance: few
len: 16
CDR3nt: TGTGCCAGTAGTATGCTTCGGGGCTCTGGGGCCAACGTCCTGACTTTC
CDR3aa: CASSMLRGSGANVLTF

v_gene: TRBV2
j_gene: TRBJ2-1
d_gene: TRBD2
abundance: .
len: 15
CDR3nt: TGTGCCAGCAGATCTAGCGGGGGCACCTACAATGAGCAGTTCTTC
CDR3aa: CASRSSGGTYNEQFF

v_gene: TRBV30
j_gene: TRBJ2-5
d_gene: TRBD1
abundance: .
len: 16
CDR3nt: TGTGCCTGGGGAAGTCTGGACAGGGAGTACCAAGAGACCCAGTACTTC
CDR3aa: CAWGSLDREYQETQYF

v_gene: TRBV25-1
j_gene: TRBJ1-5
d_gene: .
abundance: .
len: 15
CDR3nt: TGTGCCAGCAGTGAGGGGACTAGGGGCAATCAGCCCCAGCATTTT
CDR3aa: CASSEGTRGNQPQHF

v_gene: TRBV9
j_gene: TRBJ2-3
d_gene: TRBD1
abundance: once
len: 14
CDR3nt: TGTGCCAGCAGCACCCAGAAACAGGGGGATACGCAGTATTTT
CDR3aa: CASSTQKQGDTQYF

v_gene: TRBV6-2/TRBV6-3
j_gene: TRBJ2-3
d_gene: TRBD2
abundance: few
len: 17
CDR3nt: TGTGCCAGCAGTTACCCAAGGACTAGCGGGGGAACAGATACGCAGTATTTT
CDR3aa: CASSYPRTSGGTDTQYF

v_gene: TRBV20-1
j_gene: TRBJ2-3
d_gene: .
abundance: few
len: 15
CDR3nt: TGCAGTGCTAGAGAACTCCGAGGGAGTATGCATACGCAGTATTTT
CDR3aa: CSARELRGSMHTQYF

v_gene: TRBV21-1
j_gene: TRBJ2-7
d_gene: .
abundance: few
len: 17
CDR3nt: TGTGCCAGCAGCTCAAAGGGGAGGGCAGGGAACACCTACGAGCAGTACTTC
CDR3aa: CASSSKGRAGNTYEQYF

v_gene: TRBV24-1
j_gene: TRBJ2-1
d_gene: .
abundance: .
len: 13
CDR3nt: TGTGCCACCAGTGGGAGCTCCCACAATGAGCAGTTCTTC
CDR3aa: CATSGSSHNEQFF